This passage covers 22 T cell receptor beta chains from one sample sequenced in a study of metastatic and nonmetastatic thyroid tumors. TCRdb reanalyzed the PCR reads via MiXCR. The sample consists of 5,500 to 7,000 clones, roughly 32% of them appearing once. Patients underwent thyroid surgery, and none had received any treatment before it. Sequencing used adjacent normal tissue. The receptors originated from a female donor with papillary thyroid cancer or a benign thyroid nodule (not recorded which). Some clones in this sample may be carry-over from other donors' samples.

V and J are TRBV9 and TRBJ2-2; possible D gene TRBD2, 6 bases. The V and J ends lost 4 bases and 4 bases respectively, with 14 bases between them. This CDR3 has 15 amino acids. Per the germline V gene, CDR1 is SGDLS and CDR2 is YYNGEE. The CDR3 loop reads CASSSPGLSTGELFF. In DNA form, the CDR3 reads TGTGCCAGCAGCTCCCCGGGACTGAGCACCGGGGAGCTGTTTTTT.

The sample holds a few counts of this clone. The V and J genes are TRBV19 and TRBJ2-1; 11 bases line up with TRBD2. The germline gives CDR1 LNHDA, CDR2 SQIVND (reference sequence). The J segment lost 4 bases and the V segment lost 4 bases, leaving 3 bases of the junction unmatched. The CDR3 consists of 15 residues. The CDR3 DNA follows: TGTGCCAGTAGTAGGGGACTAGCGGAGTACAATGAGCAGTTCTTC. Residues: CASSRGLAEYNEQFF.

This clone was seen more than once but under ten times. The chain recombines TRBV28 with TRBJ1-6, with D possibly being TRBD1 (5 bases). Trimming removed 1 base from V and 1 base from J, with 8 bases in between. The length of the CDR3 is 16 residues. Looked up from germline, CDR1 is MDHEN and CDR2 is SYDVKM. In DNA, the CDR3 is TGTGCCAGCAGTTTATATTCAGGGTCCTATAATTCACCCCTCCACTTT. Amino acids: CASSLYSGSYNSPLHF.

J is TRBJ2-7 and V is TRBV6-5, with 15 bases that match TRBD2. Germline CDR1 and CDR2: MNHEY and SVGAGI. Trimming at V came to 4 bases and at J to 7 bases, leaving 5 bases not matched to a gene. The CDR3 contains 15 residues. CDR3 nucleotide sequence: TGTGCCAGCAGTTCCCTGGGACTAGCGGGAGGAGAGCAGTACTTC. This encodes CASSSLGLAGGEQYF.

In its sample, this clone was seen a few times. The chain is built from TRBV6-1 and TRBJ2-7, with 7 nucleotides matching TRBD2. The CDR3 totals 13 residues. The germline CDR1 and CDR2 sequences are MNHNS and SASEGT. Trimming took 1 base from V and 7 from J; bases not matched to a gene: 4. For the CDR3, the DNA is TGTGCCAGCAGTGAAGGACTAGCACGGGAGCAGTACTTC. It encodes CASSEGLAREQYF.

The rearrangement joins TRBV29-1 to TRBJ2-1; D might be TRBD2 (6 bases). Germline V lookup: CDR1 SQVTM, CDR2 ANQGSEA. Trimming removed 4 bases from V and 7 bases from J, with 17 bases in between. The CDR3 extends over 14 amino acids. The CDR3 loop reads CSVAIGADYNEQFF. The CDR3 DNA follows: TGCAGCGTTGCAATAGGAGCGGACTATAATGAGCAGTTCTTC.

V gene TRBV10-3 combines with J gene TRBJ2-3; tentative D call: TRBD2 (6 bases). CDR3 length: 12 amino acids. The V gene lost 8 bases and the J gene lost 4 bases, with 10 bases spanning the gap. The germline CDR1 and CDR2 sequences are ENHRY and SYGVKD. The chain's CDR3 is CAISSEADTQYF. The CDR3 DNA reads TGTGCCATCTCTAGCGAAGCAGATACGCAGTATTTT.

J is TRBJ2-3 and V is TRBV7-2; 9 nucleotides agree with TRBD2. V shed 0 bases, J shed 4 bases, and the junction held 5 bases outside the gene matches. There are 16 residues in the CDR3. The germline gives CDR1 SGHTA, CDR2 FQGNSA. The CDR3 sequence: CASSLALAGGSDTQYF. The CDR3 DNA reads TGTGCCAGCAGCTTAGCGCTCGCGGGAGGGTCAGATACGCAGTATTTT.

This clone was seen more than once but under ten times. The CDR3 reads CASRASGSDEQFF. In DNA form, the CDR3 reads TGTGCCAGCAGGGCTAGCGGGAGCGATGAGCAGTTCTTC. The V gene is TRBV6-1, the J gene TRBJ2-1, with 10 bases matching TRBD2. Germline assignment: CDR1 MNHNS and CDR2 SASEGT. CDR3 length: 13 residues. Losses at the gene ends were 6 bases for V and 8 bases for J; bases not matched to a gene: 4.

The chain employs TRBV10-3 and TRBJ2-5; 8 bases match TRBD2. The CDR3 has 15 amino acids. CDR1 is ENHRY, CDR2 SYGVKD, per germline. V shed 4 bases and J 1 base; nucleotides not matched to a gene: 5. The CDR3 DNA is TGTGCCATCAGTGCGACGGGAGGGCCCCAAGAGACCCAGTACTTC. The encoded protein is CAISATGGPQETQYF.

This chain connects TRBV5-1 to TRBJ1-2, with D tentatively TRBD1 (6 bases). The V and J ends lost 4 bases and 8 bases respectively, with 18 bases between them. Germline CDR1 is SGHRS and CDR2 is YFSETQ. CDR3 size: 14 residues. The CDR3 DNA reads TGCGCCAGCAGCCTGCTACAGGGAGTCTACGGCTACACCTTC. Protein: CASSLLQGVYGYTF.

The V gene is TRBV7-3, the J gene TRBJ1-1, with D possibly being TRBD1 (5 bases). Trimming cost V 2 bases and J 10 bases, with 14 bases left between them. Germline V CDR1 and CDR2: SGHTA, FQGTGA. The CDR3 runs 13 residues. CDR3 loop: CASSLPGLDGAFF. CDR3 bases: TGTGCCAGCAGCTTACCGGGGCTGGACGGAGCTTTCTTT.

Here the CDR3 reads CARRGSCETGELFF. The CDR3 DNA reads TGTGCCAGGAGGGGGTCGTGCGAGACCGGGGAGCTGTTTTTT. The chain couples TRBV2 to TRBJ2-2; tentative D call: TRBD1 (6 bases). This CDR3 contains 14 residues. Germline CDR1 SNHLY, CDR2 FYNNEI. Trimming took 9 bases from V and 5 from J, leaving 16 bases between them.

This clone was seen a few times. The genes are TRBV2 and TRBJ2-1; 9 nucleotides agree with TRBD2. Trimming cost V 8 bases and J 8 bases; bases outside gene matches: 16. The germline V gene has CDR1 SNHLY and CDR2 FYNNEI. The CDR3 has 16 residues. In DNA form, the CDR3 reads TGTGCCAGCTTTTCGGCAGCGGGAGGAGACGTTTATGAGCAGTTCTTC. Its translation: CASFSAAGGDVYEQFF.

The J gene is TRBJ2-7, the V gene TRBV20-1, with D perhaps matching TRBD2 (6 bases). V shed 2 bases and J shed 2 bases, with 16 bases lying between them. The CDR3 length is 15 residues. Germline CDR1 and CDR2: DFQATT and SNEGSKA (reference sequence). The CDR3 DNA reads as TGCAGTGCTAGACCCCCTAATGGGAGGACCTACGAGCAGTACTTC. This sequence encodes CSARPPNGRTYEQYF.

This sequence joins TRBV10-3 and TRBJ1-2; D is unresolved. The V gene's germline CDR1 is ENHRY and CDR2 SYGVKD. The length of the CDR3 is 13 residues. V lost 4 bases to trimming and J lost 4 bases, with 10 bases between them. The chain's CDR3 is CAISGSPGYGYTF. CDR3 bases: TGTGCCATCAGTGGGTCGCCCGGCTATGGCTACACCTTC.

CDR3: CASTRRWGSITDYGYTF. CDR3 coding DNA: TGTGCCAGCACCCGTAGGTGGGGGAGTATCACCGATTATGGCTACACCTTC. J is TRBJ1-2 and V is TRBV6-1; the D gene is possibly TRBD1 (5 bases). Per germline, CDR1 MNHNS and CDR2 SASEGT. The length of the CDR3 is 17 residues. The ends were cut back, 7 bases at V and 5 bases at J, with 26 bases in the middle.

The gene calls are TRBV7-9 and TRBJ1-2; a weak D match, TRBD1 (6 bases). The CDR3 spans 14 residues. CDR1 SEHNR and CDR2 FQNEAQ come from the germline V gene (reference sequence). Trimming removed 5 bases at V and 6 bases at J, with 16 bases between. CDR3 sequence reads: CASSHTDRTHGYTF. The CDR3 bases are TGTGCCAGCAGCCATACCGACAGGACCCATGGCTACACCTTC.

The rearrangement links TRBV4-1 to TRBJ2-7; 9 bases are a match to TRBD1. The length of the CDR3 is 12 residues. The germline V gene encodes CDR1 MGHRA and CDR2 YSYEKL. V lost 2 bases to trimming and J lost 12 bases; unmatched junction nucleotides: 5. This CDR3 reads CASSQSGTGLYF. The CDR3 DNA reads as TGCGCCAGCAGCCAATCCGGGACAGGGCTGTACTTC.

This clone came up a few times. The CDR3 DNA follows: TGTGCCAGCAGAAAACAGGGGGCAATTAATTCACCCCTCCACTTT. It specifies CASRKQGAINSPLHF. The chain has TRBV6-5 and TRBJ1-6; 9 bases match TRBD1. V lost 6 bases and J lost 6; bases outside the gene matches: 6. The germline V gene has CDR1 MNHEY and CDR2 SVGAGI. The CDR3 covers 15 residues.

The rearrangement joins TRBV6-1 to TRBJ1-1; D is ambiguous. Trimming cost V 0 bases and J 6 bases, with 5 bases left between them. The CDR3 runs 12 residues. Germline values: CDR1 MNHNS, CDR2 SASEGT. In DNA form, the CDR3 reads TGTGCCAGCAGTGAAGCGTGGGCTGAAGCTTTCTTT. This codes for CASSEAWAEAFF.

This clone was counted only a few times. This chain uses TRBV6-5 with TRBJ1-2, with D hard to call. Per the germline V gene, CDR1 is MNHEY and CDR2 is SVGAGI. The V end was cut by 0 bases, the J end by 8 bases, with 4 bases between. The CDR3 runs 11 residues. The CDR3 is CASSYSRGYTF. The CDR3 bases are TGTGCCAGCAGTTACTCCCGCGGCTACACCTTC.